This T cell receptor beta chain was sequenced in a study of T cell responses to AZD1222 COVID-19 vaccine. Across the whole study: Both about-4-week and about-12-week second-dose recipients were combined.

Overall study results and limits: White British donors predominated, females outnumbered males, and clonal diversity was possibly underestimated. Two AZD1222 doses significantly raised spike-specific TCR breadth and depth over controls. Baseline seropositivity occurred in only a handful of AZD1222 recipients.

Profiling relied on immunoSEQ multiplex PCR, and the TCRdb table lists in-frame clones only, not all of them. The table lists approximately 57,000 clones, around 88% of them singletons. For this clone: The target antigen is unknown. A junction boundary mismatches the germline segment, possibly from a read error.

This sequence was found in an adult in good health. Here the sequenced sample was peripheral blood, taken on day 0 of AZD1222 vaccination.

Written as DNA, the CDR3 is TGTGCTAGCAGCTTAGCCCGAACCGGGACAGCGGACAATGAGCAGTTCTTC. Residues: CASSLARTGTADNEQFF. This chain connects TRBV7-7 to TRBJ2-1; 7 bases agree with TRBD1. This CDR3 is 17 amino acids long. From germline, CDR1 is SSHAT and CDR2 FNYEAQ (reference sequence).